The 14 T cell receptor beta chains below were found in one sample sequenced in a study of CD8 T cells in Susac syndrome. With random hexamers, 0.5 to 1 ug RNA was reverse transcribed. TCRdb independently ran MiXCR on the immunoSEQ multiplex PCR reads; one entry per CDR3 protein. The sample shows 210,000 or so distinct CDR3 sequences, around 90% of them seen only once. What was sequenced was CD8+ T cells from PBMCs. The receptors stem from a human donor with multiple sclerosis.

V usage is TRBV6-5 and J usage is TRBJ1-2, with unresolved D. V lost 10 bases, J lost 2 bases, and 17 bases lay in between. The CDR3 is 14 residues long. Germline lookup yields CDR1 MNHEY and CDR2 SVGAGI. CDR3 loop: CATSDAGVNYGYTF. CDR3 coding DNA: TGTGCCACTAGCGACGCGGGCGTCAACTATGGCTACACCTTC.

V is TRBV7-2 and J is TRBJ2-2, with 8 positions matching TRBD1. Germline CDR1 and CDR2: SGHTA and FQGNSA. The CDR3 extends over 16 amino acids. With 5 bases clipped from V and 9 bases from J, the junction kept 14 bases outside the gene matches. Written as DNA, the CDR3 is TGTGCCAGCAGCCCGATAGGACAGGGTGTCTTTAGGGAGCTGTTTTTT. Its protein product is CASSPIGQGVFRELFF. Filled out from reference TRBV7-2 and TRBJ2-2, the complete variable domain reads GAGVSQSPSNKVTEKGKDVELRCDPISGHTALYWYRQSLGQGLEFLIYFQGNSAPDKSGLPSDRFSAERTGGSVSTLTIQRTQQEDSAVYLCASSPIGQGVFRELFFGEGSRLTVL.

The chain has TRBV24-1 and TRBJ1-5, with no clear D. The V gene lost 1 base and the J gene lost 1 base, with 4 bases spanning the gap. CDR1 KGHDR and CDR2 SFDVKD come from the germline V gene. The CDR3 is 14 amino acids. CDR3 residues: CATSDFDSNQPQHF. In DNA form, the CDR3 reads TGTGCCACCAGTGATTTCGACAGCAATCAGCCCCAGCATTTT.

CDR3 amino acids: CASSLVSTLDNEQFF. The CDR3 DNA reads TGCGCCAGCAGCTTGGTTTCCACCCTTGACAATGAGCAGTTCTTC. This chain joins TRBV5-1 and TRBJ2-1; no firm D call. CDR1 and CDR2 (germline): SGHRS, YFSETQ. V lost 0 bases and J 5 bases, leaving 12 bases between the germline ends. The CDR3 contains 15 residues.

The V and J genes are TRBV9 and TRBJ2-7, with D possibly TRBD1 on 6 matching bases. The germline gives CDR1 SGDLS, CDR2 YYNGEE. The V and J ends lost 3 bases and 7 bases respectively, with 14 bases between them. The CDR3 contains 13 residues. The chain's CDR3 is CASSAGHPWEQYF. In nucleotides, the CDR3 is TGTGCCAGCAGCGCGGGACATCCGTGGGAGCAGTACTTC.

The CDR3 is CASSQGSWRNTEAFF. Written as DNA, the CDR3 is TGCGCCAGCAGCCAAGGTTCTTGGAGGAACACTGAAGCTTTCTTT. This chain uses TRBV4-3 with TRBJ1-1; D ambiguous. V was clipped by 1 base and J by 1 base, with 10 bases between them. Germline V gene data show CDR1 as LGHNA and CDR2 as YSLEER. The CDR3 totals 15 residues.

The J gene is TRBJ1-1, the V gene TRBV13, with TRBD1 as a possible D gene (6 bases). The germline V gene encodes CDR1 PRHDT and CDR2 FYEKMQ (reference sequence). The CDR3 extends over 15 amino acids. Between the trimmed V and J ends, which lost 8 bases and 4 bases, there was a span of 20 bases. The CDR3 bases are TGTGCCAGCCCGGAGGCGGGGGGCGCGGTCACTGAAGCTTTCTTT. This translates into CASPEAGGAVTEAFF.

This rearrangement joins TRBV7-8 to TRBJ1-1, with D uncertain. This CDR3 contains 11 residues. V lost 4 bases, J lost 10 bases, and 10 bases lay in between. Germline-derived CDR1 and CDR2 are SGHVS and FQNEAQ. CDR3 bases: TGTGCCAGCAGCTACTACGGTGGAGCTTTCTTT. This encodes CASSYYGGAFF.

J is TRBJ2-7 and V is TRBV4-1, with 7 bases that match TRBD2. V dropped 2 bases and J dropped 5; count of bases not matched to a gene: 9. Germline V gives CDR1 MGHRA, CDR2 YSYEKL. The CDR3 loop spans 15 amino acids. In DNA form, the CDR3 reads TGCGCCAGCAGCCAATCTAGCGGTTGGCCGGACGAGCAGTACTTC. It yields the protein CASSQSSGWPDEQYF.

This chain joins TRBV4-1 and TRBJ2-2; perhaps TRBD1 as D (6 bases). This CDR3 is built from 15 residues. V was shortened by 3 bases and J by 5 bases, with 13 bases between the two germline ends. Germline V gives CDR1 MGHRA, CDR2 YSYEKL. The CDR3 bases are TGCGCCAGCAGCCACGGACAGATTCCTACCGGGGAGCTGTTTTTT. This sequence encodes CASSHGQIPTGELFF.

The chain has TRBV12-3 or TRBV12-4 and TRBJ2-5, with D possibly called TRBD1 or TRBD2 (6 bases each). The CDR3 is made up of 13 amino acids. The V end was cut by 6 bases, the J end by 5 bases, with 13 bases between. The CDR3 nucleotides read TGTGCCAGCAGGGACTGGGGGGCGGAGACCCAGTACTTC. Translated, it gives CASRDWGAETQYF.

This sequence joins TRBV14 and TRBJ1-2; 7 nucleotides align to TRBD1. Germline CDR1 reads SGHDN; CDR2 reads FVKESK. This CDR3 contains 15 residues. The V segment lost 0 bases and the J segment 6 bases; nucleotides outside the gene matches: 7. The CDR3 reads CASSQDTGVSDGYTF. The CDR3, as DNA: TGTGCCAGCAGCCAAGACACAGGGGTCTCGGATGGCTACACCTTC.

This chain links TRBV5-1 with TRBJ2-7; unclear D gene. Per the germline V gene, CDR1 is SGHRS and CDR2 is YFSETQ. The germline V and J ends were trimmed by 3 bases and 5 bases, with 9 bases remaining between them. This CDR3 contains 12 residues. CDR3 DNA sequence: TGCGCCAGCAGCTCTCCCCCCCACGAGCAGTACTTC. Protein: CASSSPPHEQYF.

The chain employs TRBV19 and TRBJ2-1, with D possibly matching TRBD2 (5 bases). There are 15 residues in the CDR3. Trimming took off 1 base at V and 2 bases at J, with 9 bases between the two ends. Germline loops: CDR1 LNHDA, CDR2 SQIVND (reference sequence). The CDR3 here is CASSIALRAYNEQFF. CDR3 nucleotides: TGTGCCAGTAGTATAGCTTTGCGGGCCTACAATGAGCAGTTCTTC.